This entry features one T cell receptor (beta chain) sequence. Its specificity is unknown. V lost 0 bases to trimming and J lost 8 bases, with 13 bases between them. This CDR3 region has 14 residues. Germline loops: CDR1 MDHEN, CDR2 SYDVKM. These data come from a study of OX40 agonist ivuxolimab in advanced cancers. The overall study: Given to patients was ivuxolimab, an agonistic anti-OX40 (CD134) antibody. Points from the study as a whole: At 0.1 to 3.0 mg/kg and by week 6, CD4+ and CD8+ T cells in the blood had expanded clonally. On average, CD8+ T cells showed a greater number of expanded clones than CD4+. It was not determined which antigens were specifically recognized by the peripheral T cells that had undergone clonal expansion.

TCRdb's copy holds only in-frame clones and misses some; the assay was immunoSEQ multiplex PCR. The table has fewer than 100,000 clones, 84% seen once. The chain links TRBV28 to TRBJ1-1; D is ambiguous. The source material was CD4+ or CD8+ T cells sorted from blood, sampled in a trial of the OX40 agonist ivuxolimab. The source of this sequence is an adult with an advanced solid tumor such as melanoma, head and neck, liver or kidney cancer. The DNA for the CDR3 is TGTGCCAGCAGTTTATGGGGCAGGAGGGAGGAAGCTTTCTTT. It translates to CASSLWGRREEAFF.